This TCR beta chain was observed in a study of blood T cell repertoires in COVID-19. At the level of the study: Material from acute and convalescent COVID-19 was sourced from the United States, Italy and Spain. The cDNA or gDNA used as material had been derived from T cells, B-cell-depleted T cells, or PBMCs.

This clone was counted only a few times. Germline CDR1 and CDR2: MNHEY and SVGAGI. This CDR3 has 15 residues. V lost 0 bases, J lost 3 bases, and 8 bases lay in between. In the authors' workflow: From reference gene primer amplification, estimates of nucleated cell counts were derived. Using immunoSEQ multiplex PCR, the repertoire was profiled, and TCRdb retains in-frame clones only, with some absent. V and J calls and clone size are given by that table; D and trimming were obtained from the DNA. The top ten clones hold under 5% of a sample with 200,000 to 300,000 clones, approximately 81% of them seen once.

Sequenced input: peripheral blood. This chain uses TRBV6-5 with TRBJ1-4; D remains unclear. This TCR was recovered from a man between 60 and 75 years old with acute or convalescent COVID-19. The CDR3 is CASSYSRESNEKLFF. CDR3 bases: TGTGCCAGCAGTTACTCACGGGAATCTAATGAAAAACTGTTTTTT.